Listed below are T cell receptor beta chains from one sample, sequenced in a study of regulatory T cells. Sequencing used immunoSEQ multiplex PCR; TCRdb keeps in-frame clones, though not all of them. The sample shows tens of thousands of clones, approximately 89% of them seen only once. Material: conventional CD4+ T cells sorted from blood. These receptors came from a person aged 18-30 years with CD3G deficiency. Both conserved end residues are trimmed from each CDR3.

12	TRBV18	ASSESPGANVLT
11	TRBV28	ASSPQQTYEQY
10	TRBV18	ASSPPEGTQY
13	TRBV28	ASSFGGHRSYEQY
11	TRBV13	ASSSGPGGGYT
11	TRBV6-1	ASSQLNTGELF
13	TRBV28	ASSFGEETNYGYT
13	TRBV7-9	ASSAGTGSAYEQY
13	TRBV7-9	ASSPMRTGDYGYT
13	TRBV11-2	ASSLSGVSVRGYT
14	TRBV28	ASSVGGASGANVLT
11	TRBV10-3	AIGRDTYNEQF
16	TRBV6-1	ASSEGTRGGRLAYEQY
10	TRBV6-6	ASSYSKTEAF
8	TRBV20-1	SASAGRAF
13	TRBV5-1	ASSLDMGGNTEAF
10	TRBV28	ASSFLNQPQH
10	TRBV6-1	ASSARAYEQY
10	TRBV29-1	SVWTVYNEQF
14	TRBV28	ASSLGRRLSNQPQH
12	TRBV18	ASSPRDRAYGYT
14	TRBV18	ASSRLPGQGAREQY
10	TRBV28	ASSLTEGPQH
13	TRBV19	ASSVNRPNTGELF
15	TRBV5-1	ASSLDGSELFGGEQF
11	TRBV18	ASSPPNDRKQF
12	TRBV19	ASSIGTGFNEQF
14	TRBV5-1	ASRPTGVAGANVLT
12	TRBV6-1	ASRAGQVGGTQY
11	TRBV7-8	ASSFNRGYEQY
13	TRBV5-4	ASSFTGSGAGTQY
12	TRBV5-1	ASSFGTGKNIQY
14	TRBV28	ASSSTAGTSFFEQY
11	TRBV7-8	ASSPGQWETQY
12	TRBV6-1	ASSERTATTEAF
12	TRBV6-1	ASSAIPGTQEQY
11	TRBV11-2	ASSLGGQDEQF
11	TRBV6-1	ASSEGPKEGYT
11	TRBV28	ASSSGGAVGYT
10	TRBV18	ASSPRGYEQF
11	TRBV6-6	ASSQGLAGELF
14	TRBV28	ASSLGGRGRRGPQH
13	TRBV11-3	ASSLGTLSGNTIY
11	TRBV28	ASSFGGLQPQH
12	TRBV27	ASRGFGGAGMAF
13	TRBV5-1	ASSLGAAGPDTQY
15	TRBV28	ASSLDPPGQGLDTQY
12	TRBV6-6	ASKGFPPNTEAF
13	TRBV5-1	ASSLRSARTGELF
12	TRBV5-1	ASTQGQHTGELF
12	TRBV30	AWSKEGTYNEQF
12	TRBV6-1	ASSSGQVKDEQY
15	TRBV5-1	ASSLAGTSGSTDTQY
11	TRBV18	ASSPGGNNEQF
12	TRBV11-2	ASSLGPGAVEQF